These 22 T cell receptor beta chains were all obtained from the same sample, sequenced in a study of cytomegalovirus exposure and HLA in healthy donors. The PCR used 60 Vbeta and 13 Jbeta primers. Clones were read by immunoSEQ multiplex PCR, and TCRdb kept only the in-frame ones, dropping some. The table lists over 150,000 clones, approximately 83% of them singletons. Sequenced material: PBMCs. All receptors derive from a boy younger than 10 in good health and CMV-seronegative.

The chain combines TRBV10-1 with TRBJ2-3; possibly TRBD2 for D (6 bases). There are 13 residues in the CDR3. V lost 6 bases and J 6 bases, leaving 13 bases between the germline ends. The germline V gene has CDR1 WNHNN and CDR2 SYGVQD (reference sequence). This CDR3 is CASRRAGWDTQYF. The DNA for the CDR3 is TGCGCCAGCAGGCGGGCGGGATGGGATACGCAGTATTTT.

The chain links TRBV7-2 to TRBJ1-2, with D hard to call. CDR1 is SGHTA, CDR2 FQGNSA, per germline. V was cut by 7 bases and J by 4 bases, with 13 bases left in between. This CDR3 spans 13 amino acids. The CDR3 DNA follows: TGTGCCAGCACCGACTCAGCCGGCTATGGCTACACCTTC. This codes for CASTDSAGYGYTF.

V is TRBV2 and J is TRBJ2-3, with 10 bases matching TRBD2. Looked up from germline, CDR1 is SNHLY and CDR2 is FYNNEI. V lost 7 bases, J lost 6 bases, and 10 bases stayed unmatched. The CDR3 is made up of 15 amino acids. The CDR3 region is CASTKAGGPTDTQYF. The CDR3 nucleotides are TGTGCCAGCACAAAAGCGGGGGGGCCAACTGATACGCAGTATTTT.

CDR3: CAIREGQEITDTQYF. The CDR3 DNA sequence: TGTGCCATCAGAGAGGGACAGGAAATCACAGATACGCAGTATTTT. The chain has TRBV10-3 and TRBJ2-3; 8 positions agree with TRBD1. The CDR3 sequence is 15 residues long. V dropped 6 bases and J dropped 2; count of bases not matched to a gene: 7. Germline V gives CDR1 ENHRY, CDR2 SYGVKD.

This clone came up a few times. This chain uses TRBV4-1 with TRBJ1-2; D not resolved. Trimming removed 0 bases from V and 5 bases from J, with 4 bases in between. The CDR3 sequence is 12 residues long. Germline V gene data show CDR1 as MGHRA and CDR2 as YSYEKL. Here the CDR3 DNA reads TGCGCCAGCAGCCAAGATCTGTATGGCTACACCTTC. Translated, it gives CASSQDLYGYTF.

This clone was observed a handful of times. The rearrangement uses TRBV2 and TRBJ2-5; 12 bases map to TRBD1. The CDR3 runs to 14 residues. With 6 bases clipped from V and 4 bases from J, the junction kept 3 bases outside the gene matches. CDR1 is SNHLY, CDR2 FYNNEI, per germline. DNA for the CDR3: TGTGCCAGCAGCTGGGACAGGGGGCTAGAGACCCAGTACTTC. This translates into CASSWDRGLETQYF.

The chain has TRBV27 and TRBJ1-4; possibly TRBD1 for D (5 bases). CDR1 and CDR2 (germline): MNHEY, SMNVEV (reference sequence). With 6 bases removed from V and 6 bases from J, the gap between germline ends came to 14 bases. The CDR3 consists of 14 residues. This chain's CDR3 is CASSHRSPDEKLFF. The CDR3 DNA sequence: TGTGCCAGCAGCCACAGGTCCCCTGATGAAAAACTGTTTTTT. Using reference TRBV27 and TRBJ1-4 for the parts outside the CDR3, the full variable domain is EAQVTQNPRYLITVTGKKLTVTCSQNMNHEYMSWYRQDPGLGLRQIYYSMNVEVTDKGDVPEGYKVSRKEKRNFPLILESPSPNQTSLYFCASSHRSPDEKLFFGSGTQLSVL.

J is TRBJ2-1 and V is TRBV15; 11 bases match TRBD1. V dropped 0 bases and J dropped 7; count of bases not matched to a gene: 5. Germline CDR1 is LNHNV and CDR2 is YYDKDF (reference sequence). This CDR3 has 16 residues. Written as DNA, the CDR3 is TGTGCCACCAGCAGAGATAGGGACAGGGGGTTGAATGAGCAGTTCTTC. Its translation: CATSRDRDRGLNEQFF.

This chain links TRBV27 with TRBJ1-5; D not resolved. Germline values: CDR1 MNHEY, CDR2 SMNVEV (reference sequence). V was clipped by 0 bases and J by 4 bases, with 7 bases between them. The CDR3 is made up of 14 amino acids. In DNA, the CDR3 is TGTGCCAGCAGTTTATCAGGGAGGAATCAGCCCCAGCATTTT. Translation gives CASSLSGRNQPQHF.

The V gene is TRBV6-5, the J gene TRBJ2-3; 9 bases are shared with TRBD2. The germline CDR1 and CDR2 sequences are MNHEY and SVGAGI. The CDR3 extends over 16 amino acids. The J segment lost 2 bases and the V segment lost 0 bases, leaving 3 bases of the junction unmatched. CDR3 bases: TGTGCCAGCAGTTACTCAATAGCGGGGGTCACAGATACGCAGTATTTT. It codes for CASSYSIAGVTDTQYF.

In its sample, this clone was seen a few times. The chain joins TRBV6-5 to TRBJ2-3; the D gene is possibly TRBD2 (5 bases). From germline, CDR1 is MNHEY and CDR2 SVGAGI. The CDR3 is 14 residues long. Deletions cut 5 bases from V and 6 bases from J, with 15 bases between. In nucleotides, the CDR3 is TGTGCCAGCAGTCCCCGGGCGGGCAGGGATACGCAGTATTTT. Its translation is CASSPRAGRDTQYF.

Here the CDR3 reads CAIHKDRAHEQYF. For the CDR3, the DNA is TGTGCCATCCATAAGGACAGGGCCCACGAGCAGTACTTC. V is TRBV10-3 and J is TRBJ2-7; 8 positions match TRBD1. Losses at the gene ends were 8 bases for V and 5 bases for J; bases not matched to a gene: 8. Per germline, CDR1 ENHRY and CDR2 SYGVKD. This CDR3 has 13 amino acids.

The chain carries TRBV7-2 and TRBJ1-1; 10 bases match TRBD1. The CDR3 loop spans 15 amino acids. Germline assignment: CDR1 SGHTA and CDR2 FQGNSA. Trimming cost V 7 bases and J 3 bases; bases outside gene matches: 8. This chain's CDR3 is CASKQTGTGDTEAFF. CDR3 in DNA: TGTGCCAGCAAGCAAACCGGGACAGGGGACACTGAAGCTTTCTTT.

V gene TRBV2 combines with J gene TRBJ1-2, with D unclear. V lost 2 bases to trimming and J lost 4 bases, with 20 bases between them. Germline CDR1 reads SNHLY; CDR2 reads FYNNEI. The CDR3 has 17 residues. The CDR3 loop reads CASSETGGSLTPYGYTF. The CDR3 nucleotides are TGTGCCAGCAGTGAAACCGGAGGGTCACTTACCCCCTATGGCTACACCTTC. The full variable domain, completed using reference TRBV2 and TRBJ1-2, is EPEVTQTPSHQVTQMGQEVILRCVPISNHLYFYWYRQILGQKVEFLVSFYNNEISEKSEIFDDQFSVERPDGSNFTLKIRSTKLEDSAMYFCASSETGGSLTPYGYTFGSGTRLTVV.

CDR3 amino acids: CACPQGGTTPLHF. CDR3 DNA: TGTGCCTGCCCCCAGGGAGGGACGACACCCCTCCACTTT. The chain recombines TRBV21-1 with TRBJ1-6. TRBV21-1 is labeled a pseudogene. The CDR3 spans 13 residues.

V and J are TRBV18 and TRBJ1-4; 10 positions agree with TRBD1. The CDR3 loop spans 14 amino acids. The germline V gene has CDR1 KGHSH and CDR2 LQKENI. The V and J ends lost 3 bases and 6 bases, in that order; junction bases with no gene match: 1. CDR3 DNA sequence: TGTGCCAGCTCACCCGGGACAGGGGATGAAAAACTGTTTTTT. Its protein product is CASSPGTGDEKLFF.

V is TRBV7-9 and J is TRBJ1-1, with 9 bases lining up with TRBD1. The ends lost 3 bases at V and 4 bases at J; junction bases unmatched: 3. CDR3 length: 14 amino acids. Germline V gene sequence: CDR1 SEHNR, CDR2 FQNEAQ (reference sequence). CDR3 in amino acids: CASSFLQGATEAFF. The CDR3 nucleotides are TGTGCCAGCAGCTTTTTACAGGGGGCCACTGAAGCTTTCTTT.

The J gene is TRBJ1-4, the V gene TRBV4-1; D possibly corresponds to TRBD1 (6 bases). The CDR3 is 15 amino acids. Trimming removed 2 bases from V and 7 bases from J, with 14 bases in between. Germline V CDR1 and CDR2: MGHRA, YSYEKL. CDR3 DNA: TGCGCCAGCAGCCAACATCGGGTAGGGGGTGAAAAACTGTTTTTT. Translated: CASSQHRVGGEKLFF.

CDR3 DNA: TGTGCCAGTAGTATAGAGGAGGGGACGCGAGATACGCAGTATTTT. Amino acid sequence: CASSIEEGTRDTQYF. This chain joins TRBV19 and TRBJ2-3; tentative D call: TRBD2 (6 bases). CDR1 LNHDA and CDR2 SQIVND come from the germline V gene (reference sequence). V lost 0 bases, J lost 5 bases, and 12 bases lay in between. There are 15 residues in the CDR3.

This chain links TRBV5-8 with TRBJ2-1, with 7 bases fitting TRBD2. This CDR3 is 15 amino acids long. CDR1 and CDR2 from the germline V gene are SGHTS and YDEGEE. V lost 3 bases, J lost 3 bases, and 6 bases stayed unmatched. CDR3: CASSSGGSGYNEQFF. CDR3 DNA sequence: TGTGCCAGCAGCTCCGGGGGGTCCGGCTACAATGAGCAGTTCTTC. Variable domain in full (rest from reference TRBV5-8 and TRBJ2-1): EAGVTQSPTHLIKTRGQQATLRCSPISGHTSVYWYQQALGLGLQFLLWYDEGEERNRGNFPPRFSGRQFPNYSSELNVNALELEDSALYLCASSSGGSGYNEQFFGPGTRLTVL.

This sequence joins TRBV6-1 and TRBJ1-5; TRBD1 matches at 9 bases. The germline gives CDR1 MNHNS, CDR2 SASEGT. CDR3 length: 14 residues. Unmatched junction bases numbered 5, after V lost 5 bases and J lost 6 bases. The CDR3 nucleotides are TGTGCCAGCAGTACGGACAGGGGCGGTCAGCCCCAGCATTTT. This translates into CASSTDRGGQPQHF.

The chain combines TRBV9 with TRBJ2-5, with D tentatively TRBD2 (6 bases). The germline V gene has CDR1 SGDLS and CDR2 YYNGEE. There are 15 residues in the CDR3. Trimming took 0 bases from V and 5 from J, leaving 14 bases between them. The CDR3 bases are TGTGCCAGCAGCGTAGCGGAGGGTTCGGTGGAGACCCAGTACTTC. As protein: CASSVAEGSVETQYF.